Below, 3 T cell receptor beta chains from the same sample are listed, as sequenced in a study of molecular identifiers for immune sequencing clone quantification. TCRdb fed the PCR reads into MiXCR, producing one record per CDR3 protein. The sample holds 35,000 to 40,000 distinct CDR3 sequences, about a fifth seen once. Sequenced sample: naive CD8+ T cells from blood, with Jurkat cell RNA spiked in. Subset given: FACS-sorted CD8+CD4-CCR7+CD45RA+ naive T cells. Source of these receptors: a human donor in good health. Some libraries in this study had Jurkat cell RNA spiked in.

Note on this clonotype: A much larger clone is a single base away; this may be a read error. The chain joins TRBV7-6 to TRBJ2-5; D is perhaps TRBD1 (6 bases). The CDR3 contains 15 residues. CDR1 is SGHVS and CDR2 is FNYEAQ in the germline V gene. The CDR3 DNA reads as TGTGCCAGCAGCTTAGCGCCGGACAGTCGAGAGACCCAGCACTTC. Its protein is CASSLAPDSRETQHF.

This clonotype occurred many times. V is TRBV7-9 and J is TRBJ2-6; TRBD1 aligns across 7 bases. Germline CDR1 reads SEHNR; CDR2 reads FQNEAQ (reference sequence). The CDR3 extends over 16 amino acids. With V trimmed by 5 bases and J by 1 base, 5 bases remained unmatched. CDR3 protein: CASSPKDRSGANVLTF. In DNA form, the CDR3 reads TGTGCCAGCAGCCCGAAGGACAGGTCTGGGGCCAACGTCCTGACTTTC. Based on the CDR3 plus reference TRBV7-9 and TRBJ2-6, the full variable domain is DTGVSQNPRHKITKRGQNVTFRCDPISEHNRLYWYRQTLGQGPEFLTYFQNEAQLEKSRLLSDRFSAERPKGSFSTLEIQRTEQGDSAMYLCASSPKDRSGANVLTFGAGSRLTVL.

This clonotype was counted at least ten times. CDR3 protein: CASSSNLGDTQYF. The CDR3 DNA reads as TGTGCCAGCAGTTCAAATCTAGGAGATACGCAGTATTTT. V and J are TRBV25-1 and TRBJ2-3; the D is unclear. The length of the CDR3 is 13 residues. V lost 5 bases, J lost 5 bases, and 11 bases lay in between. Per the germline V gene, CDR1 is MGHDK and CDR2 is SYGVNS. Full variable domain (remainder filled in from reference TRBV25-1 and TRBJ2-3): EADIYQTPRYLVIGTGKKITLECSQTMGHDKMYWYQQDPGMELHLIHYSYGVNSTEKGDLSSESTVSRIRTEHFPLTLESARPSHTSQYLCASSSNLGDTQYFGPGTRLTVL.